This T cell receptor beta chain derives from a study of T cells in Graves' hyperthyroidism and ophthalmopathy. Whole-study context: Specimen type is peripheral blood, collected at initial diagnosis prior to any treatment. Overall study findings and caveats: From stable hyperthyroidism, ophthalmopathy was set apart by a 13 V-J model.

The CDR3 length is 15 residues. Germline V gives CDR1 MGHRA, CDR2 YSYEKL. V was pared by 0 bases and J by 7 bases, with 13 bases between. Each diagnosis drew on symptoms, thyroxine, TRAb, thyroid ultrasound and orbital computed tomography findings. Using RNA transcripts as the source, TCR beta CDR3 regions were amplified. Carried out on the TCR CDR3, a first-round RT-PCR used the HTBI primer set. TCRdb ran MiXCR on the multiplex PCR reads and lists one entry per CDR3 protein. The sample has under 450,000 distinct CDR3 sequences; 15% to 18% are singletons. A remark on this clonotype: As yet, its antigen is unknown.

The chain recombines TRBV4-1 with TRBJ2-1; D is unresolved. The specimen was blood. The clonotype originates from a woman between 18 and 29 years old with Graves' hyperthyroidism. DNA for the CDR3: TGCGCCAGCAGCCAAGAAAACCCAGGCAGGAATGAGCAGTTCTTC. Amino acid sequence: CASSQENPGRNEQFF.